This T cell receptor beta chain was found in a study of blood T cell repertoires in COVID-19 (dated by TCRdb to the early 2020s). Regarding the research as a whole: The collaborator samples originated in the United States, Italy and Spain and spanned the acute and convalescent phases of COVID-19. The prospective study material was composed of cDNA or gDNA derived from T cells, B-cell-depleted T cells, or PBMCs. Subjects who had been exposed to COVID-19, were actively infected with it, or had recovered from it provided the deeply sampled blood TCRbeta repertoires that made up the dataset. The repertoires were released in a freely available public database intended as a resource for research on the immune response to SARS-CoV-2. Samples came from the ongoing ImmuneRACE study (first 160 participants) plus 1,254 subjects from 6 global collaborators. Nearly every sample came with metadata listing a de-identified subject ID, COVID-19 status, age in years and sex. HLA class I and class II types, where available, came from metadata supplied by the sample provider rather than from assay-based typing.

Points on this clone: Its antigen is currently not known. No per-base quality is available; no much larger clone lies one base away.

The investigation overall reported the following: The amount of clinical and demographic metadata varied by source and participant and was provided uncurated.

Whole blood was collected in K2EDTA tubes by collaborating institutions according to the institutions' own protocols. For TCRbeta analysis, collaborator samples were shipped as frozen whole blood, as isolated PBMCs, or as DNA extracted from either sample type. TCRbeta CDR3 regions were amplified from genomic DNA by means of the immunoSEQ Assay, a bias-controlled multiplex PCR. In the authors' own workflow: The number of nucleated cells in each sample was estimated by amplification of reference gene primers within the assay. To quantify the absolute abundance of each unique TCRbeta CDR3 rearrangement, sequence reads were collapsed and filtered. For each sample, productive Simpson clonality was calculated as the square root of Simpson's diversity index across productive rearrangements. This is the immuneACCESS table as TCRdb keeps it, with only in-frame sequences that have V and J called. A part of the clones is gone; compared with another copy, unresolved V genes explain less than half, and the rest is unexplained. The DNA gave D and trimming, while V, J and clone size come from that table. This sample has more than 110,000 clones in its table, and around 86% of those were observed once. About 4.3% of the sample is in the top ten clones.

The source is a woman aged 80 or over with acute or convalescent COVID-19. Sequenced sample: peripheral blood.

The DNA sequence is as follows: TGTGCCAGCAGTTCAACAGAAGCCGTGAGCTCCTACAATGAGCAGTTCTTC. It codes for CASSSTEAVSSYNEQFF. The V gene is TRBV28 and the J gene is TRBJ2-1; a confident D gene designation cannot be given. At the junction V is shortened by 4 bases and J by 0 bases, with 16 bases in between. The CDR3 contains 17 residues, cysteine and phenylalanine counted. Only CDR3 DNA remains: 51 bases, in frame from the first base. Via the germline V gene, CDR1 is MDHEN and CDR2 SYDVKM.